This T cell receptor beta chain comes out of a study of T cell changes during pregnancy in multiple sclerosis. TCRdb's table, derived via immunoSEQ multiplex PCR, lists solely in-frame clones and lacks some. The sample has tens of thousands of clones; under 90% are singletons. This clone appeared once. V was shortened by 5 bases and J by 2 bases, with 10 bases between the two germline ends. Germline lookup yields CDR1 SGHRS and CDR2 YFSETQ. The CDR3 runs 14 residues. V gene TRBV5-1 combines with J gene TRBJ1-4, with a tentative D call TRBD1 (6 bases). This clonotype was obtained from a female donor in good health, enrolled as a control in a pregnancy study. Sequencing used peripheral blood, obtained after pregnancy. CDR3 DNA sequence: TGCGCCAGCAGTCTGGGGGCGACTAATGAAAAACTGTTTTTT. It translates to CASSLGATNEKLFF.